One and the same sample provided the 14 T cell receptor beta chains below, sequenced in a study of technical replicates of blood from a handful of donors. The data were produced by immunoSEQ multiplex PCR, yet TCRdb's version contains in-frame clones alone and is incomplete. The table includes roughly 69,000 clones, 95% to 97% detected once. Material for sequencing was T cells isolated from PBMCs. The receptors derive from a human donor in good health.

V usage is TRBV7-2 and J usage is TRBJ2-2; D is unclear. The CDR3 has 12 residues. V gave up 5 bases and J gave up 7 bases, with 8 bases separating them. Germline CDR1 and CDR2: SGHTA and FQGNSA. The CDR3 sequence: CASSLYVGELFF. In nucleotides, the CDR3 is TGTGCCAGCAGCCTCTACGTCGGGGAGCTGTTTTTT.

This chain joins TRBV4-3 and TRBJ1-5; D is perhaps TRBD1 (5 bases). The CDR3 contains 14 residues. Germline V gene sequence: CDR1 LGHNA, CDR2 YSLEER. Trimming pared 2 bases from V and 3 bases from J, leaving 8 bases between. In nucleotides, the CDR3 is TGCGCCAGCAGCCAATTAGGGGACAATCAGCCCCAGCATTTT. Amino acid sequence: CASSQLGDNQPQHF.

V usage is TRBV27 and J usage is TRBJ1-2, with D possibly being TRBD1 (5 bases). CDR3 length equals 14 residues. The germline V gene encodes CDR1 MNHEY and CDR2 SMNVEV (reference sequence). V was shortened by 5 bases and J by 1 base, with 11 bases between the two germline ends. The CDR3 nucleotides read TGTGCCAGCAGTCCGAGCAGGGTTAACTATGGCTACACCTTC. Translating it yields CASSPSRVNYGYTF.

The chain has TRBV30 and TRBJ1-5, with D maybe TRBD1 (5 bases). The CDR3 loop spans 14 amino acids. Trimming stripped 0 bases from V and 9 bases from J, with 15 bases between. CDR1 GTSNPN and CDR2 SVGIG come from the germline V gene (reference sequence). CDR3 region: CAWSVLRGRGPQHF. The CDR3 DNA reads TGTGCCTGGAGTGTACTTAGGGGCCGAGGGCCCCAGCATTTT.

This chain uses TRBV13 with TRBJ2-1; D uncertain. V was clipped by 4 bases and J by 6 bases, with 7 bases between them. CDR1 and CDR2 from the germline V gene are PRHDT and FYEKMQ (reference sequence). The CDR3 covers 12 residues. CDR3 residues: CASSSRGNEQFF. For the CDR3, the DNA is TGTGCCAGCAGCTCCCGAGGCAATGAGCAGTTCTTC.

The chain has TRBV7-2 and TRBJ2-7; a weak D match, TRBD1 (5 bases). Between the trimmed V and J ends, which lost 5 bases and 4 bases, there was a span of 12 bases. This CDR3 comprises 13 residues. Germline lookup yields CDR1 SGHTA and CDR2 FQGNSA. CDR3 region: CASSLRQSYEQYF. The DNA of the CDR3 is TGTGCCAGCAGCCTCCGACAGTCTTACGAGCAGTACTTC. Full variable domain (missing parts from reference TRBV7-2 and TRBJ2-7): GAGVSQSPSNKVTEKGKDVELRCDPISGHTALYWYRQSLGQGLEFLIYFQGNSAPDKSGLPSDRFSAERTGGSVSTLTIQRTQQEDSAVYLCASSLRQSYEQYFGPGTRLTVT.

The genes are TRBV6-6 and TRBJ2-5, with D uncertain. CDR1 MNHNY and CDR2 SVGAGI come from the germline V gene (reference sequence). CDR3 length: 14 amino acids. With 4 bases removed from V and 1 base from J, the gap between germline ends came to 10 bases. The CDR3 sequence is CASSSTVPQETQYF. DNA of the CDR3: TGTGCCAGCAGTTCTACAGTTCCCCAAGAGACCCAGTACTTC.

The chain joins TRBV7-9 to TRBJ2-1, with 10 bases that match TRBD2. Unmatched junction bases numbered 6, after V lost 3 bases and J lost 7 bases. CDR1 is SEHNR and CDR2 is FQNEAQ in the germline V gene (reference sequence). The CDR3 is 15 amino acids. The CDR3 DNA follows: TGTGCCAGCAGCTTCCGAAGCGGGAGGGTGAATGAGCAGTTCTTC. It encodes CASSFRSGRVNEQFF.

In DNA, the CDR3 is TGTGCCAGCAGCCCGCCTATTACAGATACGCAGTATTTT. It is translated as CASSPPITDTQYF. The chain uses TRBV7-2 and TRBJ2-3; no clear D gene. Trimming took 5 bases from V and 3 from J, leaving 9 bases between them. CDR1 is SGHTA, CDR2 FQGNSA, per germline. The CDR3 length is 13 residues.

The genes are TRBV15 and TRBJ2-5; 9 bases fit TRBD1. Trimming removed 3 bases from V and 1 base from J; junction bases left unmatched: 3. Germline loops: CDR1 LNHNV, CDR2 YYDKDF (reference sequence). This CDR3 spans 15 amino acids. CDR3 nucleotide sequence: TGTGCCACCAGCAGGACGGACAGGGGCCAAGAGACCCAGTACTTC. Its protein product is CATSRTDRGQETQYF.

The V gene is TRBV11-2, the J gene TRBJ2-2; possible D gene TRBD1, 6 bases. Trimming shortened V by 7 bases and J by 6 bases, and 18 bases separated the two germline ends. The CDR3 spans 15 residues. Germline V gene lookup returns CDR1 SGHAT and CDR2 FQNNGV. CDR3 residues: CASTLTGKEAGELFF. The CDR3 bases are TGTGCCAGCACACTAACAGGGAAAGAGGCCGGGGAGCTGTTTTTT. Variable domain in full (rest from reference TRBV11-2 and TRBJ2-2): EAGVAQSPRYKIIEKRQSVAFWCNPISGHATLYWYQQILGQGPKLLIQFQNNGVVDDSQLPKDRFSAERLKGVDSTLKIQPAKLEDSAVYLCASTLTGKEAGELFFGEGSRLTVL.

The V and J genes are TRBV18 and TRBJ1-1; 7 bases align to TRBD1. The CDR3 has 13 residues. From germline, CDR1 is KGHSH and CDR2 LQKENI. Trimming at V came to 5 bases and at J to 1 base, leaving 1 base not matched to a gene. CDR3 sequence (DNA): TGTGCCAGCTCAGGGACAGAGAACACTGAAGCTTTCTTT. Its translation: CASSGTENTEAFF.

A few counts support this clone. This rearrangement joins TRBV9 to TRBJ1-1; 7 bases agree with TRBD1. The germline CDR1 and CDR2 sequences are SGDLS and YYNGEE. CDR3 length: 17 amino acids. The ends lost 0 bases at V and 4 bases at J; junction bases unmatched: 12. CDR3 in amino acids: CASSVGWGYRGGTEAFF. For the CDR3, the DNA is TGTGCCAGCAGCGTAGGGTGGGGGTACAGGGGTGGCACTGAAGCTTTCTTT.

The V gene is TRBV7-9, the J gene TRBJ2-5, with D tentatively TRBD2 (5 bases). The CDR3 sequence is 15 residues long. CDR1 and CDR2 (germline): SEHNR, FQNEAQ (reference sequence). V was cut by 3 bases and J by 5 bases, with 16 bases left in between. The CDR3 DNA follows: TGTGCCAGCAGCTTGTATCGGGATTCGTTTGAGACCCAGTACTTC. Its protein is CASSLYRDSFETQYF.